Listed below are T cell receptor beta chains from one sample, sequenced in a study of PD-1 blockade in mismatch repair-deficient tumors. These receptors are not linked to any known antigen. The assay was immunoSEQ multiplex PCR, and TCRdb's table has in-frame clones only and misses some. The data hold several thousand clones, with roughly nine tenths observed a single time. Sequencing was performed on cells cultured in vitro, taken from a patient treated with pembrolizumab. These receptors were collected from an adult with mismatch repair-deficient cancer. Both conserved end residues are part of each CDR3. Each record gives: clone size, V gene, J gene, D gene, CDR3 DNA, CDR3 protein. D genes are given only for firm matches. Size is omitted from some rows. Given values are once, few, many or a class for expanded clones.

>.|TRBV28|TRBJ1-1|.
TGTGCCAGCAGTTTCGGAGGGGCGGTCACTGAAGCTTTCTTT
CASSFGGAVTEAFF
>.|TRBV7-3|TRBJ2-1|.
TGTGCCAGCAGCCCCCCCGAGGCAGGGAGCTCCTACAATGAGCAGTTCTTC
CASSPPEAGSSYNEQFF
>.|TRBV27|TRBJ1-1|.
TGTGCCAGCAGTGCCCGGGCGTTCACTGAAGCTTTCTTT
CASSARAFTEAFF
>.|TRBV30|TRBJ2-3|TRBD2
TGTGCCTGGAGTGTACTAGCGGGAGTAGCAGATACGCAGTATTTT
CAWSVLAGVADTQYF
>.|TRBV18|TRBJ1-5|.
TGTGCCAGCCCCGATACGGGGTTCTATAGCAATCAGCCCCAGCATTTT
CASPDTGFYSNQPQHF
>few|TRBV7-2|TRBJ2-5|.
TGTGCCAGCAGCCATAGTCCCGGGACGCTTCAAGAGACCCAGTACTTC
CASSHSPGTLQETQYF
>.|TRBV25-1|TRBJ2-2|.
TGTGCCAGCAGTGAACTGGCCGGGGAGCTGTTTTTT
CASSELAGELFF
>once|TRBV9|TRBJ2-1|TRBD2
TGTGCCAGCAGCGCCAGCGGGGATGGCTACAATGAGCAGTTCTTC
CASSASGDGYNEQFF
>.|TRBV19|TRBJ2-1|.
TGTGCCAGTAGTATAGATCCAGGACAGTACAATGAGCAGTTCTTC
CASSIDPGQYNEQFF
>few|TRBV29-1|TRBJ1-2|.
TGCAGCGTTGATTGGGGCTATGGCTACACCTTC
CSVDWGYGYTF
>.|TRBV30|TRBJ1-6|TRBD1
TGTGCCTGGAGTGCCCGGAGGGGGCAACAGAATTCACCCCTCCACTTT
CAWSARRGQQNSPLHF
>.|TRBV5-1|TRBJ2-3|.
TGCGCCAGCAGCTTGTATACAGAATCTAGCACAGATACGCAGTATTTT
CASSLYTESSTDTQYF
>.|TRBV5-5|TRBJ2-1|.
TGTGCCAGCAGCTTGGGAGTGGGAGTCATCAATGAGCAGTTCTTC
CASSLGVGVINEQFF
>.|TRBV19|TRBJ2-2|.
TGTGCCAGTAGTCTCCGTGAAGGGTCCGGGGAGCTGTTTTTT
CASSLREGSGELFF
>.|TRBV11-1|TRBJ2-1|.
TGTGCCAGCAGCTTAAGTTTGCGGGACCCGCAGTTCTTC
CASSLSLRDPQFF
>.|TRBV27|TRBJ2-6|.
TGTGCCAGCAGTTTAAATGGGGCTGGGGCCAACGTCCTGACTTTC
CASSLNGAGANVLTF
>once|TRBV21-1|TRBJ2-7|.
TGTGCCAGCAGCAAGACTAAAACAATACTAGCGGGAGCTTTCTACGAGCAGTACTTC
CASSKTKTILAGAFYEQYF
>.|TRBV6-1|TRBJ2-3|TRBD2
TGTGCCAGCAGTGGACTAGCGGGAGATGATACGCAGTATTTT
CASSGLAGDDTQYF
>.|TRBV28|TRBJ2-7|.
TGTGCCAGCCGCGAGGAAAAGAGGGGGGGGTACGAGCAGTACTTC
CASREEKRGGYEQYF
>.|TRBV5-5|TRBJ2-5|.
TGTGCCAGCAGCTTGCCCATAGAGACCCAGTACTTC
CASSLPIETQYF
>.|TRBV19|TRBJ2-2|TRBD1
TGTGCCAGTAGTGTCGTCGGACAGGGGACCGGGGAGCTGTTTTTT
CASSVVGQGTGELFF
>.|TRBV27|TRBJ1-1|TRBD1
TGTGCCAGCAGTTCGATCGGACAGGGAGGGACTGAAGCTTTCTTT
CASSSIGQGGTEAFF
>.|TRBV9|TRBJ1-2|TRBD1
TGTGCCAGCAGCCCTACAGGGGACGGCTATGGCTACACCTTC
CASSPTGDGYGYTF
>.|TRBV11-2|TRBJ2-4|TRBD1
TGTGCCAGCAGCTTCGGACAGGTCCTAGCCAAAAACATTCAGTACTTC
CASSFGQVLAKNIQYF
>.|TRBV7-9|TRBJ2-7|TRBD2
TGTGCCAGCAGCTTAAGCCAAATAGCGGGTCCAAGCTCCTACGAGCAGTACTTC
CASSLSQIAGPSSYEQYF
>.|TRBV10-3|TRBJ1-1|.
TGTGCCATCAGGAGGGAAACTGAAGCTTTCTTT
CAIRRETEAFF
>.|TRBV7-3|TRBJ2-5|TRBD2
TGTGCCAGCAGCTTAATTAGCGGGAGGGAAGGCGAGACCCAGTACTTC
CASSLISGREGETQYF
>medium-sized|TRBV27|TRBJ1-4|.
TGTGCCAGCAGTATGGACAGTGCAACTAATGAAAAACTGTTTTTT
CASSMDSATNEKLFF
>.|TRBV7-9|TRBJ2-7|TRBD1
TGTGCCAGCAGCTTTGGACAGGGTCTGGACGAGCAGTACTTC
CASSFGQGLDEQYF
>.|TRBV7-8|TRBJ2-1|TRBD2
TGTGCCAGCAGGGGGCGGGAGGGGTACAATGAGCAGTTCTTC
CASRGREGYNEQFF
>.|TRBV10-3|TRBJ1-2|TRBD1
TGTGCCATCAGTCCGGGACAGGGGCTTCTAAACTATGGCTACACCTTC
CAISPGQGLLNYGYTF
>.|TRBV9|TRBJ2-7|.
TGTGCCAGCAGTGATACAGGGTACGAGCAGTACTTC
CASSDTGYEQYF
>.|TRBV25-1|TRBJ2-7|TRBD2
TGTGCCAGCAGTGACCCTAGCGGATACGAGCAGTACTTC
CASSDPSGYEQYF
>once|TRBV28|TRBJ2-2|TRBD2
TGTGCCAGCAGCCTCCCCCCACGGTTAGCGGGAGACACCGGGGAGCTGTTTTTT
CASSLPPRLAGDTGELFF
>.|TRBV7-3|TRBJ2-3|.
TGTGCCAGCAGCACTCACCGACCGCAGTATTTT
CASSTHRPQYF
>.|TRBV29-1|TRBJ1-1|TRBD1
TGCAGCGTCACTTACTTGGGGACAGGGCGAACTGAAGCTTTCTTT
CSVTYLGTGRTEAFF
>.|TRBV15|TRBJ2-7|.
TGTGCCACCAGTTTGAAGACGGGCTACGAGCAGTACTTC
CATSLKTGYEQYF
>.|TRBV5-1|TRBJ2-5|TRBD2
TGCGCCAGCAGCTCGGGACTAGCGGGGGACCAAGAGACCCAGTACTTC
CASSSGLAGDQETQYF
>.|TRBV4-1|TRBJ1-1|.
TGCGCCAGCAGCCAAGAGCAGAGGGGGAGGACTGAAGCTTTCTTT
CASSQEQRGRTEAFF
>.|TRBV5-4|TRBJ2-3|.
TGTGCCAGCAGCCTACCGGGACTTCCCAAGGGAGATACGCAGTATTTT
CASSLPGLPKGDTQYF
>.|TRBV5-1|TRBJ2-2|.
TGCGCCAGCAGCTTGCAGGGGCAGAACACCGGGGAGCTGTTTTTT
CASSLQGQNTGELFF
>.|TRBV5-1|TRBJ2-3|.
TGCGCCAGCAGCGGCGGAGGACAGAGAACAGATACGCAGTATTTT
CASSGGGQRTDTQYF
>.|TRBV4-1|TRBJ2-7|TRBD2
TGCGCCAGCAGTCCAAATCTAGCGGGAGGCTACGAGCAGTACTTC
CASSPNLAGGYEQYF
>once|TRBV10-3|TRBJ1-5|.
TGTGCCATCGCACATGCCCTTAGCAATCAGCCCCAGCATTTT
CAIAHALSNQPQHF
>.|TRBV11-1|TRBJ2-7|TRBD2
TGTGCCAGCAGCTTGGGACTAGCGGACTACGAGCAGTACTTC
CASSLGLADYEQYF
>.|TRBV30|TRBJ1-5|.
TGTGCCTGGAGTTACACTATAACAAGGCAGCCCCAGCATTTT
CAWSYTITRQPQHF
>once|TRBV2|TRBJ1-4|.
TGTGCCAGCAGACGGACAGCTTCAACTAATGAAAAACTGTTTTTT
CASRRTASTNEKLFF
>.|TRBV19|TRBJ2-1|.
TGTGCCAGTAGTCTCGGGACGGGACCCTACAATGAGCAGTTCTTC
CASSLGTGPYNEQFF
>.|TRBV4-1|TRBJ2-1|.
TGCGCCAGCAGCCAAAAGGCTAGCGACAATGAGCAGTTCTTC
CASSQKASDNEQFF
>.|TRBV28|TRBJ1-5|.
TGTGCCAGCAGTTCCCCGGGTTATAGCAATCAGCCCCAGCATTTT
CASSSPGYSNQPQHF
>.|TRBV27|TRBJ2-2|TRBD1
TGTGCCAGCAGTTTACGGGGACAGGGTTTGAACACCGGGGAGCTGTTTTTT
CASSLRGQGLNTGELFF
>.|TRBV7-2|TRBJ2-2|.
TGTGCCAGCAGCTTGGCGGGAAACACCGGGGAGCTGTTTTTT
CASSLAGNTGELFF
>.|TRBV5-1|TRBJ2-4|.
TGCGCCAGCAGCTTGGGAGGCGGGCGAGGAAGCAAAAACATTCAGTACTTC
CASSLGGGRGSKNIQYF
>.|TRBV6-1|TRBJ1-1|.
TGTGCCAGCAGTGAAGCGGGCAGGAACACTGAAGCTTTCTTT
CASSEAGRNTEAFF
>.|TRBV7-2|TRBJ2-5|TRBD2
TGTGCCAGCAGATATCCGGGACTAGCGGGAGAAGAGACCCAGTACTTC
CASRYPGLAGEETQYF
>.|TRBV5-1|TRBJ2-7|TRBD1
TGCGCCAGCAGCTATGACAGGGATCCCTACGAGCAGTACTTC
CASSYDRDPYEQYF
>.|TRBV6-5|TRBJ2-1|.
TGTGCCAGCAGTTACTTCGGACCTAACAATGAGCAGTTCTTC
CASSYFGPNNEQFF
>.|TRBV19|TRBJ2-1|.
TGTGCCAGTAGTATAGTTGGCTCATACAATGAGCAGTTCTTC
CASSIVGSYNEQFF
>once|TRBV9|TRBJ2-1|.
TGTGCCAGCAGCGTATATGGGGGACCCTACAATGAGCAGTTCTTC
CASSVYGGPYNEQFF